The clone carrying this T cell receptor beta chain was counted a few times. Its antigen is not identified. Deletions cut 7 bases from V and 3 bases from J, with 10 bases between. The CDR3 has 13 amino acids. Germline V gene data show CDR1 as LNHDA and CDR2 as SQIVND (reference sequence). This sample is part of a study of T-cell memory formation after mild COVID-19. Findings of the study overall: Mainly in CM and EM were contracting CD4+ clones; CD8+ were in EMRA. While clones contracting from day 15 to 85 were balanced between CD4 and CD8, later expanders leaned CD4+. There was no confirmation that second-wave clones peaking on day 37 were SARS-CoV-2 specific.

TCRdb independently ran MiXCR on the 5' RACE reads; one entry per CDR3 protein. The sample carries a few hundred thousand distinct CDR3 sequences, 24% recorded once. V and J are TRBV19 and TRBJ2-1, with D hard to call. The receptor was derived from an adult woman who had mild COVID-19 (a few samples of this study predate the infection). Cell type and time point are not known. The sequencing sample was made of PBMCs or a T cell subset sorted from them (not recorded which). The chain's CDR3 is CASKAENYNEQFF. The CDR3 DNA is TGTGCCAGTAAGGCGGAGAACTACAATGAGCAGTTCTTC.